This TCR beta chain was sequenced during a study of cytomegalovirus exposure and HLA in healthy donors (dated by TCRdb to 2015 to 2018). Turning to the overall study: According to an earlier analysis of a few hundred of the donors, roughly 180 million T cells yielded 90 million to 140 million unique TCR beta sequences and 276 Gb of sequence data. On average, 235,054 unique TCR beta nucleotide sequences were sequenced per donor among 398 genotyped donors of the cohort, with roughly a sixth of those sequences being non-productive. Donor age, sex, ethnicity and CMV serostatus were compiled together with the repertoire data. Because of strong linkage in the cohort, five DR-DQ haplotypes were treated as single units for association and clustering. An early release covering around 630 HLA-typed donors comprised approximately 290 gigabases of sequencing data and around 85 million unique TCR sequences. The T cell repertoires of 670 or so subjects were profiled by immunosequencing and related to cytomegalovirus serostatus. Typing coverage differed by locus: A, B, C, DRB1 and DQB1 were typed in roughly 629-630 donors, DQA1 in about 500, DPA1 in 600 to 610, and DPB1 in 450 to 480. The study was designed to test whether signatures of past pathogen exposure could be identified by cataloging public T cell receptors. Along with the roughly 670-subject first cohort, a separate validation cohort of over 90 different subjects was used. Among the roughly 410 genotyped donors, 81% belonged to the genetic ancestry cluster associated with self-reported Caucasian donors. In an earlier analysis of roughly 600 of the donors, high-throughput TCR beta sequencing was used to judge whether each TCR beta V gene segment behaved as functional or pseudogenic. A later analysis re-analyzed previously published TCR beta repertoires from about 730 donors and added high-resolution HLA genotyping to study TCR occurrence patterns. The study combined high-throughput TCR immunosequencing, statistical association of individual TCRs with disease status, and machine learning to predict cytomegalovirus infection status. Genome-wide SNP genotypes for about 65% of the 666 donors were used in a later genetic analysis, which treated that subset as a discovery cohort. All discovery cohort repertoires had been generated using a single sequencing platform. Rather than drawing on any new phenotypic data, the later analysis identified candidate immune exposures from TCR beta sequences and the way those sequences occurred across donors. Class I and class II HLA loci were covered by the typing at four-digit resolution.

CDR1 and CDR2, per the germline V gene (reference sequence), are MNHNY and SVGAGI. From cysteine to phenylalanine, the CDR3 is 16 amino acids long. Left in the record is the CDR3 DNA by itself, 48 bases read in frame from the first base. The V end gives up 2 bases and the J end 2 bases, leaving 9 bases in the junction not matched to a gene. The library was generated by the immunoSEQ multiplex PCR assay. For the multiplex PCR, a mixture combining 60 forward primers for TCR Vbeta segments and 13 reverse primers for TCR Jbeta segments was used. The CDR3 region of rearranged TCR beta genes was amplified from genomic DNA by a multiplex PCR assay. Amplified TCR beta libraries were sequenced as 87-base-pair reads on the Illumina HiSeq System. The source study handled its data this way. A later analysis counted 75 million to 100 million unique TCR beta chains across the 666 repertoires, and 9.5 million to 11 million of these chains were shared by at least two donors. A nearest-neighbor algorithm error-corrected the raw reads and collapsed the reads into unique sequences, merging closely related sequences to remove PCR and sequencing errors. To assign V, D and J gene segments, CDR3 sequences were aligned to IMGT reference sequences. For a sequence to be retained, a match of at least six nucleotides to both a V gene segment and a J gene segment was required. Rearrangements were called productive when the CDR3 lacked stop codons and stayed in frame with V and J; all others were non-productive. Following IMGT convention, CDR3 was defined as the stretch from the second conserved V-encoded cysteine up to the conserved J-encoded phenylalanine. Sequences without an unambiguous match to a single V gene segment were excluded from the earlier analysis of about 600 of the donors. In an earlier analysis of 587 of the donors, a V segment was called functional when productive rearrangements were above 56.7%, and segregating when the standard deviation between donors exceeded 5%. To diagnose cytomegalovirus status from the catalog of TCR beta chain sequences, a statistical classification framework was built. In a later analysis, TCR nucleotide sequences were compared against IMGT/GENE-DB human TR gene sequences so that V and J genes could be assigned. In a later analysis, CDR3 sequences and most-parsimonious VDJ recombination scenarios were assigned using the TCRdist pipeline. A later analysis defined each TCR beta chain by its CDR3 amino acid sequence plus V-gene family, and excluded reads lacking a unique V-gene family. In a later analysis, a few hundred highly shared, low-generation-probability nucleotide sequences were removed to address suspected cross-contamination and a sequencing artifact. A later analysis calculated a clonal expansion index for each public chain from normalized within-repertoire ranks of inferred template counts. A later analysis computed generation probabilities with a VDJ recombination model fitted to out-of-frame rearrangements, and checked the results against IGoR. A later analysis scored TCR-TCR, TCR-HLA and TCR-CMV co-occurrence with hypergeometric tests, applying a repertoire-size bias correction to TCR pairs. In a later analysis, false discovery rates were estimated by permuting HLA or CMV assignments 20 times. In a later analysis, co-occurring TCRs were grouped using DBSCAN, and TCRdist sequence similarity was added for clustering within HLA-allele-positive subsets. Co-occurrence clustering excluded repertoires with fewer than 30,000 or more than 120,000 public chains, plus five with anomalous nucleotide sharing. The table was pulled from immuneACCESS by TCRdb, which kept in-frame rearrangements only. Such tables lose some clones; where checked, under half of the loss comes from unresolved V genes, and the rest has no known cause. V and J calls and clone size are those listed in that table; D and trimming were worked out from the DNA. The sample table lists about 160,000 clones, around 79% of them with a count of one. The top ten clonotypes cover 0.98% of the sample.

The table lists this clone with a few counts. Its antigen specificity is not known. No per-base quality is available; no much larger clone lies one base away. The cohort consisted of some 670 healthy bone marrow donors. At the time of sampling, all cohort members were nominally healthy, though unrecorded immune exposures were likely present. The donor tested CMV seropositive, placing the donor among the 310 or so seropositive members of the cohort. Each donor provided a peripheral blood sample, and peripheral blood mononuclear cells were used for TCR beta sequencing. Genomic DNA extraction from the blood cell samples was performed with the Qiagen DNeasy Blood Extraction Kit. What the research found in general, with its limitations: While some public TCRs were present in many individuals, most TCR sequences turned up only very rarely across donors. A cluster of highly shared sequence variants was judged likely to be a technical artifact of the sequencing pipeline. In vitro tests confirmed that a few of the cytomegalovirus-associated TCR beta chains recognize cytomegalovirus antigens. CMV serostatus was the only immune exposure information available for the cohort. In a later analysis, the rate of TCR association differed among HLA loci, with DRB1 alleles having the most associated TCRs and HLA-C alleles having the fewest. Presence/absence analyses assumed roughly uniform sequencing depth across donors, an assumption that may not hold. Linkage disequilibrium might explain the correlated functional status among segregating V segments, but an unknown experimental factor could not be excluded. Broadly in line with IMGT annotations, most TCR beta V segments showed up in productive rearrangements about 87% or about 30% of the time in an earlier analysis of 450 to 750 of the donors. Strong co-occurrence of HLA alleles, especially DR and DQ, made assigning TCR associations to individual alleles difficult. In a later analysis, most CMV-associated TCR beta chains were found to appear HLA-restricted, with HLA associations seemingly driven largely by CMV exposure. In a later genetic analysis, fewer N-insertions in productive TCRs were reported among donors in an Asian-associated ancestry cluster than the roughly 710-donor mean. A later analysis associated some 17,000 TCR beta sequences with specific HLA alleles at a false discovery rate of 0.05. Because the 87-base-pair reads could not distinguish some IMGT-functional V segments, including TRBV6-2 and TRBV6-3, those segments were excluded. The cohort was sequenced for TCR beta chains only, and without alpha or paired-chain data the features that could be detected were limited. Approximately 18 rarely observed V segments, including chromosome 9 orphons, were excluded from the earlier analysis of approximately 500 of the donors because counts were too low. Because HLA typing was missing for some donors at each locus, association tests included only the typed subset. The authors suggested that the approach could potentially be generalized to other disease states and immunological phenotypes. In a later analysis, HLA-associated TCR beta chains showed more clonal expansion and lower generation probabilities than non-associated chains that were equally common. In the study, approximately 160 TCR beta chains were listed as associated with cytomegalovirus. A further reported finding was that TCR beta sequences accurately predicted the HLA-A and HLA-B alleles for most subjects in the first cohort. V-gene and J-gene trimming of TCR beta chains was associated with a missense DCLRE1C variant in a later genetic analysis, and the association was replicated in an independent cohort. In both the original and validation cohorts, the classifier was reported to diagnose cytomegalovirus status with high specificity and sensitivity. A later analysis reported that several top co-occurrence clusters appeared linked to parvovirus B19, influenza, CMV and Epstein-Barr virus.

The sequence came from a woman aged 45-65 years in good health and CMV-seropositive. Sequenced sample: PBMCs. In this chain, TRBV6-6 is recombined with TRBJ2-7; a stretch of 7 junction bases matches TRBD1. The DNA sequence is given as TGTGCCAGCAGTTACCATGACAGGGCTCCTACCTACGAGCAGTACTTC. Its translation is CASSYHDRAPTYEQYF.